This is a list of T cell receptor beta chains from one sample in a study of OX40 agonist ivuxolimab in advanced cancers. Repertoires were generated with immunoSEQ multiplex PCR, while TCRdb's copy carries only in-frame clones and drops some. The sample records 70,000 or so clones, 90% being singletons. This specimen consisted of CD4+ or CD8+ T cells sorted from blood, obtained in a trial of the OX40 agonist ivuxolimab. The origin of the receptors is an adult with an advanced solid tumor such as melanoma, head and neck, liver or kidney cancer. The CDR3 runs from the conserved cysteine through the conserved F or W. The D gene is left open where the match is weak. Clone size is stated in some rows and not others, as once, few, many or a class when expanded.

V gene	D gene	clone size	J gene	CDR3 protein	CDR3 DNA
TRBV27	TRBD2	-	TRBJ2-7	CASTTTALAGYEQYF	TGTGCCAGCACGACGACAGCTCTAGCGGGGTACGAGCAGTACTTC
TRBV6-5	-	-	TRBJ2-7	CASSSTSGIPNYEQYF	TGTGCCAGCAGTTCAACCTCAGGGATTCCGAACTACGAGCAGTACTTC
TRBV19	-	-	TRBJ2-6	CASSSGAAGANVLTF	TGTGCCAGTAGCTCCGGCGCGGCTGGGGCCAACGTCCTGACTTTC
TRBV4-1	-	-	TRBJ2-7	CASSQSYEQYF	TGCGCCAGCAGCCAGTCCTACGAGCAGTACTTC
TRBV18	TRBD2	-	TRBJ2-7	CASSTSGTSYEQYF	TGTGCCAGCTCAACCAGCGGGACCTCCTACGAGCAGTACTTC
TRBV10-1	-	-	TRBJ2-3	CASSDLGGADTQYF	TGCGCCAGCAGTGATCTAGGTGGGGCAGATACGCAGTATTTT
TRBV11-3	-	-	TRBJ2-5	CASSLTRSGETQYF	TGTGCCAGCAGCTTAACGAGGTCCGGAGAGACCCAGTACTTC
TRBV7-2	-	-	TRBJ2-5	CASSSGLGETQYF	TGTGCCAGCAGCTCGGGACTCGGAGAGACCCAGTACTTC
TRBV6-5	TRBD1	-	TRBJ2-7	CASRRDSLREQYF	TGTGCCAGCAGACGGGACAGCTTGCGCGAGCAGTACTTC
TRBV4-3	TRBD2	once	TRBJ2-7	CASSQGTSGFYEQYF	TGCGCCAGCAGCCAAGGGACTAGCGGATTCTACGAGCAGTACTTC
TRBV29-1	-	-	TRBJ1-6	CSVSTGYNSPLHF	TGCAGCGTTTCTACAGGGTACAATTCACCCCTCCACTTT
TRBV2	TRBD2	-	TRBJ2-7	CASTPGLATTRDYEQYF	TGTGCCAGCACCCCGGGACTAGCGACTACGCGGGACTACGAGCAGTACTTC
TRBV7-8	-	-	TRBJ2-5	CASSQRRGTQETQYF	TGTGCCAGCAGCCAAAGGCGCGGGACTCAAGAGACCCAGTACTTC
TRBV7-6	TRBD2	-	TRBJ2-1	CASSLAGGRATNEQFF	TGTGCCAGCAGCTTAGCGGGCGGGAGGGCCACGAATGAGCAGTTCTTC
TRBV27	-	-	TRBJ1-5	CASSSFGTGSNQPQHF	TGTGCCAGCAGTTCTTTCGGGACGGGATCCAATCAGCCCCAGCATTTT
TRBV7-2	-	-	TRBJ1-4	CASSKGRINEKLFF	TGTGCCAGCAGCAAAGGACGGATTAATGAAAAACTGTTTTTT
TRBV27	-	-	TRBJ2-7	CASSDPGRTMHEQYF	TGTGCCAGCAGCGACCCAGGGCGGACAATGCACGAGCAGTACTTC
TRBV5-6	TRBD2	once	TRBJ2-3	CASSLLGRGGTDTQYF	TGTGCCAGCAGCCTGCTAGGGAGGGGAGGCACAGATACGCAGTATTTT
TRBV15	-	-	TRBJ1-1	CATSRGSRSGTEAFF	TGTGCCACCAGCCGAGGGAGTAGGTCGGGCACTGAAGCTTTCTTT
TRBV6-5	-	-	TRBJ2-7	CASRLAGQATYEQYF	TGTGCCAGCAGGCTAGCAGGGCAGGCAACCTACGAGCAGTACTTC
TRBV28	TRBD2	-	TRBJ2-7	CASSRAGSGRKDSYEQYF	TGTGCCAGCAGCCGCGCTGGTAGCGGGAGGAAGGACTCCTACGAGCAGTACTTC
TRBV7-9	TRBD2	-	TRBJ2-2	CASSLETSGTGELFF	TGTGCCAGCAGCTTAGAGACTAGCGGCACCGGGGAGCTGTTTTTT
TRBV5-1	TRBD2	-	TRBJ2-7	CASSLEASGTYEQYF	TGCGCCAGCAGCTTGGAGGCTAGCGGGACTTACGAGCAGTACTTC
TRBV5-1	-	-	TRBJ2-1	CASIGSGSPNEQFF	TGCGCCAGCATCGGTAGCGGCAGCCCCAATGAGCAGTTCTTC
TRBV10-2	-	-	TRBJ2-7	CASSLTGLRYEQYF	TGCGCCAGCAGCCTGACAGGCCTCCGGTACGAGCAGTACTTC
TRBV25-1	-	-	TRBJ1-1	CASSEFGGENEAFF	TGTGCCAGCAGTGAATTTGGAGGTGAAAATGAAGCTTTCTTT
TRBV5-1	-	-	TRBJ2-3	CASSQLGGSTDTQYF	TGCGCCAGCAGCCAACTAGGGGGTAGCACAGATACGCAGTATTTT
TRBV28	-	-	TRBJ2-7	CASSLRAGTDEQYF	TGTGCCAGCAGTTTACGGGCCGGGACTGACGAGCAGTACTTC
TRBV7-2	-	-	TRBJ2-4	CASSFARGDIQYF	TGTGCCAGCAGCTTCGCGAGGGGAGACATTCAGTACTTC
TRBV13	-	-	TRBJ2-7	CASSLMDGAYEQYF	TGTGCCAGCAGCTTAATGGACGGGGCCTACGAGCAGTACTTC
TRBV7-9	-	-	TRBJ1-2	CASTGELPLGYTF	TGTGCCAGCACTGGGGAGCTACCCTTAGGCTACACCTTC